What follows is one T cell receptor (beta chain) and its context. Antigen unknown. The data were taken from a study of vaccination and CD4 T cells after COVID-19. Study as a whole: Samples were taken after vaccination, a median of about 79 days after dose two, with a range of 14 to 241. Overlapping peptides covering the spike proteins of SARS-CoV-2, HCoV-NL63, HCoV-OC43 and HCoV-229E were added to stimulate cells.

Specified treatment: roughly nine-day PBMC culture with coronavirus spike peptide pools or control peptides (ViraFEST assay). The study's findings and limits: Convalescent patients' vaccine-specific clones were spike mono-reactive in 304 of 307 cases.

The Oncomine TCR Beta short-read assay was what sequenced the DNA obtained from cultured CD4+ T cells. Cultures of CD4+ T cells served as the source for extracting genomic DNA. MiXCR, applied by TCRdb to the PCR reads, yields one record per CDR3 protein. Here the sample spans around 19,000 distinct CDR3 sequences, roughly 40% being singletons. The receptor's source is a human donor who received a COVID-19 vaccine. The sample consisted of CD4+ T cells from blood, cultured in vitro, taken before SARS-CoV-2 vaccination.

The chain's CDR3 is CASSRNSYEQYF. The CDR3 DNA follows: TGTGCCAGCAGCCGTAACTCCTACGAGCAGTACTTC. The chain recombines TRBV6-2 or TRBV6-3 with TRBJ2-7; D remains ambiguous. The V gene's germline CDR1 is MNHEY and CDR2 SVGEGT. The CDR3 extends over 12 amino acids. V was pared by 6 bases and J by 0 bases, with 6 bases between.